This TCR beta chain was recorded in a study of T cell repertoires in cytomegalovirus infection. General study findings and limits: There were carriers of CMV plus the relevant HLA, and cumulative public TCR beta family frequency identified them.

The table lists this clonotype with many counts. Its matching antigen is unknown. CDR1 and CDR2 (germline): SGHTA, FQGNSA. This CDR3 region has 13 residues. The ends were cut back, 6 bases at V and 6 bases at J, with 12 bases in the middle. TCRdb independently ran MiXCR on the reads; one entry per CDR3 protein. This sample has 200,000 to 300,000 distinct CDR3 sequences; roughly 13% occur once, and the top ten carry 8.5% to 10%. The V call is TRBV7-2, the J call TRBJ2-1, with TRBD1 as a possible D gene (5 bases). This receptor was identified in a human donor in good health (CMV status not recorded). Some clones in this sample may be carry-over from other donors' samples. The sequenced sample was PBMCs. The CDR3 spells CASRIQAPNEQFF. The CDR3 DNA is TGTGCCAGCAGAATACAGGCTCCCAATGAGCAGTTCTTC.